This T cell receptor (beta chain) was identified during a study of shared clonotypes between healthy human individuals. Study context: The plates for each donor numbered three CD4 naive, three CD4 memory, two CD8 naive and one CD8 memory. Overall study findings and caveats: There were few donors, and this limited the genetic and exposure-history diversity represented. A few donors showed sharing of about 4.8% of naive CD4 clonotypes.

The repertoire was sequenced with immunoSEQ multiplex PCR; TCRdb's copy has only in-frame clones and lacks some. The sample contains about 2 million clones, roughly 94% of which appear only once. Comment on this clone: Its antigen is unidentified.

CD45RO negativity and positive selection for CCR7 defined naive CD8 cells, a population that excluded terminally differentiated effector memory CD45RA+ cells. Healthy HIV-negative adults without recent acute infections or vaccinations served as donors. The germline V gene encodes CDR1 SEHNR and CDR2 FQNEAQ (reference sequence). V was clipped by 11 bases and J by 7 bases; unmatched bases: 8. CDR3 size: 11 residues. This sequence joins TRBV7-9 and TRBJ2-7; 7 nucleotides align to TRBD2. This TCR came from a man aged 18 to 30 in good health. Material: naive CD8+ T cells sorted from blood. For the CDR3, the DNA is TGTGCCGCGGGGGACGACGGGGAGCAGTACTTC. Residues: CAAGDDGEQYF.